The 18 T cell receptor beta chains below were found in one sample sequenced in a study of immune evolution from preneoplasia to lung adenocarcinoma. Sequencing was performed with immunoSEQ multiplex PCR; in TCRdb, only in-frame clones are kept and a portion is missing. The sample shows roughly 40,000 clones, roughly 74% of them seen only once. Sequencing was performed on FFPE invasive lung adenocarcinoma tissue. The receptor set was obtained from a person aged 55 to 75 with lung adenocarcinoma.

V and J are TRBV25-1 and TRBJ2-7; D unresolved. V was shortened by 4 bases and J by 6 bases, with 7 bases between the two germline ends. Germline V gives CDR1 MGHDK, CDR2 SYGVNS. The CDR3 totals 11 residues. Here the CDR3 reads CASSAGTEQYF. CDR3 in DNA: TGTGCCAGCAGTGCTGGTACCGAGCAGTACTTC.

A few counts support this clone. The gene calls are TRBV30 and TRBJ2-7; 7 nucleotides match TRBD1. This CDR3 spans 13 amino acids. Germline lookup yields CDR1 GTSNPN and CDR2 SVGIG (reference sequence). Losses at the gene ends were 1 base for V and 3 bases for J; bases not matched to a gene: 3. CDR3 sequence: CAWSENRGYEQYF. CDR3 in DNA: TGTGCCTGGAGTGAGAACAGGGGCTACGAGCAGTACTTC.

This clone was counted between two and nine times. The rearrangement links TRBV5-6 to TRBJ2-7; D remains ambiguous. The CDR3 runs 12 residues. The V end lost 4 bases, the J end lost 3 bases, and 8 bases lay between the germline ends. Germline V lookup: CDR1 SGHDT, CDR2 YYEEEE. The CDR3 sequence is CASSPWGYEQYF. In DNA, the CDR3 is TGTGCCAGCAGCCCGTGGGGCTACGAGCAGTACTTC.

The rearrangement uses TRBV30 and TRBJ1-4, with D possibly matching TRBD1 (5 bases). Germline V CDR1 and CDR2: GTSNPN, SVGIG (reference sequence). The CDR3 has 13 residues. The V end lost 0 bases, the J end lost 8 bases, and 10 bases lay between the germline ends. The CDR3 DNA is TGTGCCTGGAGTGTTGGTTGGGGGGAAAAACTGTTTTTT. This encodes CAWSVGWGEKLFF.

This chain's CDR3 is CASSQDRGLGGEQFF. For the CDR3, the DNA is TGTGCCAGCAGCCAAGACAGGGGCCTTGGGGGGGAGCAGTTCTTC. This rearrangement joins TRBV7-3 to TRBJ2-1; 8 nucleotides line up with TRBD1. This CDR3 comprises 15 residues. Germline CDR1 SGHTA, CDR2 FQGTGA. V dropped 5 bases and J dropped 10; count of bases not matched to a gene: 13.

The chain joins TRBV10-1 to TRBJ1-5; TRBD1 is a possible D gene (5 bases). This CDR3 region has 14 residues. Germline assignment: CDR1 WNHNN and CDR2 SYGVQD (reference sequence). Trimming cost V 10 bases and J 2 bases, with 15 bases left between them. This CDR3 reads CAIWDGIGNQPQHF. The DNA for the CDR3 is TGCGCCATTTGGGACGGTATAGGCAATCAGCCCCAGCATTTT.

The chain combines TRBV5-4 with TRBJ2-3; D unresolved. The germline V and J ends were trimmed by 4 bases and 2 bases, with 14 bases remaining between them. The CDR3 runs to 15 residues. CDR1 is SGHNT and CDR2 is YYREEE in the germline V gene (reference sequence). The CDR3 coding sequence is TGTGCCAGCAGCAAGCCCCCGCCTTTCACAGATACGCAGTATTTT. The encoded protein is CASSKPPPFTDTQYF.

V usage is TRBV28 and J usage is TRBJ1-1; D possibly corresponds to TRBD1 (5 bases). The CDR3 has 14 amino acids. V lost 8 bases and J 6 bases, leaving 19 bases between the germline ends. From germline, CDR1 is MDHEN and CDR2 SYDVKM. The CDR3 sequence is CASPPSGGRAEAFF. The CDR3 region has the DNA TGTGCCAGCCCACCCAGTGGGGGGAGAGCTGAAGCTTTCTTT.

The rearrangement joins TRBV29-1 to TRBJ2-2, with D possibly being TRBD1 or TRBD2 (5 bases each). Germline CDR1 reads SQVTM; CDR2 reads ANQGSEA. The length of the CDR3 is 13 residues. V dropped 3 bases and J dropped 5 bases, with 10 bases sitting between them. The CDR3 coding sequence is TGCAGCGTTGATAGGGACGGGACCGGGGAGCTGTTTTTT. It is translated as CSVDRDGTGELFF.

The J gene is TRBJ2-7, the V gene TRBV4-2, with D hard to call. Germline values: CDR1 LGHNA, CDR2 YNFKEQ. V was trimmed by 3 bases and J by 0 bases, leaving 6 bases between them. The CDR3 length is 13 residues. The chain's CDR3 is CASSQDDSYEQYF. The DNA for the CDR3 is TGTGCCAGCAGCCAGGACGACTCCTACGAGCAGTACTTC.

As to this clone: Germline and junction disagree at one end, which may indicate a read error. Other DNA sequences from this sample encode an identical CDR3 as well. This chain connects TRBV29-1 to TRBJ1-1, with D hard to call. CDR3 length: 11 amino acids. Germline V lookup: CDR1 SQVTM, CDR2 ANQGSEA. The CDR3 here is CSVEFNTEAFF. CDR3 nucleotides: TGCAGCGTTGAATTTAACACTGAAGCTTTTTTT.

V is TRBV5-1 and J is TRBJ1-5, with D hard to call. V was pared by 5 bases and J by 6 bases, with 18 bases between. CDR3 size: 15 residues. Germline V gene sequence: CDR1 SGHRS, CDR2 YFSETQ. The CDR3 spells CASSVGYGRGQPQHF. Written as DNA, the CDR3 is TGCGCCAGCAGTGTGGGGTATGGTCGGGGTCAGCCCCAGCATTTT.

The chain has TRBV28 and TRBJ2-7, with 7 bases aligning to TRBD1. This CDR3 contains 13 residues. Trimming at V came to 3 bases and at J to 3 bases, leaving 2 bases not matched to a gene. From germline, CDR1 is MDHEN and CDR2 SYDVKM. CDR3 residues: CASSLGDSYEQYF. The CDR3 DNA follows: TGTGCCAGCAGTTTGGGGGACAGCTACGAGCAGTACTTC.

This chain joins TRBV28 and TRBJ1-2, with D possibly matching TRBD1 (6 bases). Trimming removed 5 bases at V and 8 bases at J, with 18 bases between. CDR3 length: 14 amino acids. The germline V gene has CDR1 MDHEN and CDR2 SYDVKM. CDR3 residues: CASSPGGGQKGYTF. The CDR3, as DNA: TGTGCCAGCAGTCCGGGGGGGGGCCAGAAGGGCTACACCTTC.

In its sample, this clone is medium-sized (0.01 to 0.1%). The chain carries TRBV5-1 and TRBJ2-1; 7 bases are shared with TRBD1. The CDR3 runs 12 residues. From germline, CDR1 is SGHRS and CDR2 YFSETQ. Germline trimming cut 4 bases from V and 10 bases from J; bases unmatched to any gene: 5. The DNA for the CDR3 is TGCGCCAGCAGCGTACAGGGGAACGAGCAGTTCTTC. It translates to CASSVQGNEQFF. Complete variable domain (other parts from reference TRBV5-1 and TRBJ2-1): KAGVTQTPRYLIKTRGQQVTLSCSPISGHRSVSWYQQTPGQGLQFLFEYFSETQRNKGNFPGRFSGRQFSNSRSEMNVSTLELGDSALYLCASSVQGNEQFFGPGTRLTVL.

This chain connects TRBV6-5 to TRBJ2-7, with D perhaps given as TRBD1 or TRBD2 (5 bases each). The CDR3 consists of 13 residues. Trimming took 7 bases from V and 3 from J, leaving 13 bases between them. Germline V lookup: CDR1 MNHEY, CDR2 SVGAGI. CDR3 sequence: CASKSGTNYEQYF. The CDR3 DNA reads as TGTGCCAGCAAATCCGGGACCAACTACGAGCAGTACTTC.

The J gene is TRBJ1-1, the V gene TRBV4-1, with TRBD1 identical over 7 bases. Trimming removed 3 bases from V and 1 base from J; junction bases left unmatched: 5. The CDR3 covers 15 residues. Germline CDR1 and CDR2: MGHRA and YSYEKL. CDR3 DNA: TGCGCCAGCAGCCATCCGGACAGGACGAACACTGAAGCTTTCTTT. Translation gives CASSHPDRTNTEAFF.

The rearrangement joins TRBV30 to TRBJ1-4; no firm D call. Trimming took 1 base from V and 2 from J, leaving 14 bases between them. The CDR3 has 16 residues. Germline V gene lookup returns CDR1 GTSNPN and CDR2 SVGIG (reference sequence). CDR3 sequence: CAWSAVLHDTNEKLFF. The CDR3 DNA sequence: TGTGCCTGGAGTGCTGTACTGCACGATACTAATGAAAAACTGTTTTTT.